The source of this T cell receptor beta chain is a study of CD8+CD57+ T cells in acquired aplastic anemia. Selection for sequencing was limited to patients who had shown CD8+CD57+ cell expansion by flow cytometry. Ten or more counts support this clonotype. CDR3 size: 14 residues. From germline, CDR1 is DFQATT and CDR2 SNEGSKA (reference sequence). With V trimmed by 3 bases and J by 4 bases, 6 bases remained unmatched. Genomic DNA provided the template from which TCR beta VDJ and CDR3 profiles were obtained. TCRdb processed the reads anew with MiXCR; each CDR3 protein has one entry. This sample has about 200,000 distinct CDR3 sequences, with about half found just once.

The chain links TRBV20-1 to TRBJ1-5; the match to TRBD1 covers 7 bases. Source material: sorted CD4+, CD8+, or CD8+CD57+ T cells (not recorded which) from PBMCs. This clonotype originated in a human donor with aplastic anemia. CDR3 sequence (DNA): TGCAGTGCTAGTGGCGGGACAGTAAATCAGCCCCAGCATTTT. It translates to CSASGGTVNQPQHF.